This T cell receptor beta chain is from a study of control samples from healthy donors and cancer patients. Per germline, CDR1 SGHDT and CDR2 YYEEEE. The CDR3 spans 14 residues. V gave up 7 bases and J gave up 3 bases; unmatched junction bases: 10. Some clones are missing from TCRdb's copy, which holds only in-frame ones; the method was immunoSEQ multiplex PCR. The table lists 150,000 to 200,000 clones, roughly 92% of them singletons, with 1.3% to 1.5% in the top ten. The clonotype originates from a woman between 18 and 29 years old in good health. Sequenced input: blood. This chain links TRBV5-6 with TRBJ2-7, with 7 bases that match TRBD2. The CDR3 bases are TGTGCCAGCCGACAAACCGGGACTAACTACGAGCAGTACTTC. The encoded protein is CASRQTGTNYEQYF.